This T cell receptor beta chain derives from a study of monozygotic twins with cystic fibrosis (dated by TCRdb to about 2021). With respect to the entire study: Barcoded libraries were prepared from about 3 micrograms of fragmented DNA with about 15 PCR cycles. Data for three of the twin pairs had been reported earlier in a different context. The study compared TCR beta repertoires within and between 16 monozygotic twin pairs with cystic fibrosis to assess genetic influence on V and J gene usage. Twins were ranked among around 960 cohort participants for weight-for-height and FEVPerc (FEV1 disease centile) at the day of blood sampling. The cohort comprised ten female and six male twin pairs aged 2.0 to 36.4 years, median around 9 years, mostly children and adolescents.

As to this clone: Its antigen specificity is not known. Qualities for individual bases were not recorded, and no much larger clone is one base off.

Following the manufacturer's instructions, the researchers used the immunoSEQ immune profiling system to amplify TCR beta CDR3 regions via multiplex PCR. An Illumina NextSeq system was used to carry out the sequencing. In the authors' own workflow: Sequence data were processed on the immunoSEQ Analyzer platform, and clonality was computed as the square root of Simpson's index of productive rearrangements. V and J usage similarity was measured by Jensen-Shannon distance, and CDR3 generation probabilities were computed with OLGA. The researchers looked up shared CDR3 sequences in the immuneACCESS database (August 2020) and in VDJdb (December 2020). The clones in this table, taken by TCRdb from immuneACCESS, are in-frame only. Not every clone is retained; where verified, under half of the shortfall comes from an unresolved V gene, and the cause of the rest is unknown. That table supplies the V and J calls and clone size; D and trimming were determined from the DNA. The sample contains roughly 25,000 clones, more than 85% of them found a single time. The top ten constitute under 0.3% of the sample.

The twin pairs came from the European Cystic Fibrosis Twin and Sibling Study Cohort, which recruited patients from roughly 160 CF clinics across 14 European countries. Both zygosity and CFTR genotype were checked in-house, and zygosity was tested with multiplex PCR across nine short tandem repeat loci. Peripheral blood was taken from each twin, and clinical parameters were recorded on the day of blood sampling. Phenol/chloroform extraction was used to isolate genomic DNA from peripheral blood cells, and the DNA was then kept in TE buffer at 4 degrees C. The investigation overall reported the following: Simpson clonality tended to be low (median approximately 0.01), which suggests a naive-dominated repertoire, although clonality was higher in the most severely affected patients. V gene usage was most similar to the co-twin for 13 of 16 pairs, and J usage for 8 of 16 pairs, suggesting genetic constraints. Only a small cohort was studied, and no association of shared CDR3 numbers with age, concordance or disease severity was found. Significantly higher nucleotide-identical clonotype sharing was observed within monozygotic CF twin pairs than between unrelated CF individuals (P = 0.000026, Mann-Whitney).

The sample was blood. The receptor's source is a girl aged 2-9 years with cystic fibrosis.

The CDR3 corresponds to CASRGGSGYTF. The base sequence is TGTGCCAGCCGCGGGGGCTCTGGCTACACCTTC. The sequence is built from TRBV6-5 and TRBJ1-2; TRBD1 is a weak D gene call, 6 bases matching. V is cut by 8 bases and J by 7 bases, and the space between the germline ends is 11 bases. The CDR1 and CDR2 encoded by the germline V gene are MNHEY and SVGAGI. The CDR3, from cysteine to phenylalanine, totals 11 residues. Of the read, only the CDR3 DNA is kept; its 33 bases are in frame from base 1.